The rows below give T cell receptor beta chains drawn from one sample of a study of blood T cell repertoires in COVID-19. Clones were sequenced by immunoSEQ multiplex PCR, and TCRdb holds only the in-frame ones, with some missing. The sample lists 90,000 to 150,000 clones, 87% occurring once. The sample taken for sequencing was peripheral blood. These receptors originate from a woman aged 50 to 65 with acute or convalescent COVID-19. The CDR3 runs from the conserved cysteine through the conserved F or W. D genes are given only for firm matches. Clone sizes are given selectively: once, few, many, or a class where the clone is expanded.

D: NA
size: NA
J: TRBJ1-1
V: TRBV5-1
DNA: TGCGCCAGCAGCTTGCTCGGTGCGGACACTGAAGCTTTCTTT
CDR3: CASSLLGADTEAFF

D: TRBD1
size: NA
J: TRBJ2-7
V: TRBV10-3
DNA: TGTGCCATCAGTCGACAGGGGGCTTACGAGCAGTACTTC
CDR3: CAISRQGAYEQYF

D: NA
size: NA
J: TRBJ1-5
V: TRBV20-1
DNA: TGCAGTGCTAGTCAAGGCGGGAGCAATCAGCCCCAGCATTTT
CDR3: CSASQGGSNQPQHF

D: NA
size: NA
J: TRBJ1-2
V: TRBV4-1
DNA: TGCGCCAGCAACGGTGGGGGGGGCGCGGCGGGCTACACCTTC
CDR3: CASNGGGGAAGYTF

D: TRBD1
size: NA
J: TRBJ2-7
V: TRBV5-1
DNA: TGCGCCAGCAGCTTGGCGGGACAGGGTCGCGACGAGCAGTACTTC
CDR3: CASSLAGQGRDEQYF

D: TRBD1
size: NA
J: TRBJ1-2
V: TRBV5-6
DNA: TGTGCCAGCAGCCGTGGACAGGGATGGGGCTACACCTTC
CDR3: CASSRGQGWGYTF

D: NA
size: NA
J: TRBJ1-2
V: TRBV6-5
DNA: TGTGCCAGCAGTAGAAATGGGGCAACCGAGAGTGGCTACACCTTC
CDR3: CASSRNGATESGYTF

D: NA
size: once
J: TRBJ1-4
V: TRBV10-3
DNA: TGTGCCATCAGTGAGTCAGGTGACAGATATGAAAAACTGTTTTTT
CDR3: CAISESGDRYEKLFF

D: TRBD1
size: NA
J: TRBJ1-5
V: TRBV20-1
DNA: TGCAGTGCTAGTCGCCAGGGGGATCAGCCCCAGCATTTT
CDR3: CSASRQGDQPQHF

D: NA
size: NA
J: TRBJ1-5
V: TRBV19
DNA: TGTGCCAGTAGTAGATCCGGGGAGCCCCAGCATTTT
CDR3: CASSRSGEPQHF

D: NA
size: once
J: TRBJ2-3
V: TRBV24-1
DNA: TGTGCCACCAGTGATCCGATTCAGGGGGGATCAGATACGCAGTATTTT
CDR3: CATSDPIQGGSDTQYF

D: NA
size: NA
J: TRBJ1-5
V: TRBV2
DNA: TGTGCCAGCACTTCCACTTTCTATAGCAATCAGCCCCAGCATTTT
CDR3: CASTSTFYSNQPQHF

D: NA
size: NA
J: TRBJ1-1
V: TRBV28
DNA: TGTGCCAGCAGTCTACGGTGGTCCGGGGGACCTGAAGCTTTCTTT
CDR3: CASSLRWSGGPEAFF

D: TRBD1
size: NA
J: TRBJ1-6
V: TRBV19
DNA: TGTGCCAGTAGTACGCCAGGGGGATCACCCCTCCACTTT
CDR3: CASSTPGGSPLHF

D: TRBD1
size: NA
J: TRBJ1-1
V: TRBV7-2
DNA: TGTGCCAGCAGCCCAGGAGCAGGGGGGACTGAAGCTTTCTTT
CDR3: CASSPGAGGTEAFF

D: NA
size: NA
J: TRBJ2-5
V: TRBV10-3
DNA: TGTGCCATCAGTGGGGAGCGAGAGACCCAGTACTTC
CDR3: CAISGERETQYF

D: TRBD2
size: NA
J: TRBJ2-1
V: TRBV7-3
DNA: TGTGCCAGCAGCCCCGGGACTAGCGGGGGGTCCAGGGTCTTC
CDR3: CASSPGTSGGSRVF

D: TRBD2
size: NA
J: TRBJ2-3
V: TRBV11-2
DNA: TGTGCCAGCAGCTCTCCACCGGGACTAGACCGCACAGATACGCAGTATTTT
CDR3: CASSSPPGLDRTDTQYF

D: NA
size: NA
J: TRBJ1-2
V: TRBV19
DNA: TGTGCCAGTAGTTTTACAGGGATTATAGTGGGTGGCTACACCTTC
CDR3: CASSFTGIIVGGYTF

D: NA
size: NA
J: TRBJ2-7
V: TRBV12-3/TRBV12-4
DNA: TGTGCCAGCAGTTTACGGGACTACGAGCAGTACTTC
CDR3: CASSLRDYEQYF

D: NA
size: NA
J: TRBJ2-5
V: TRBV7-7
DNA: TGTGCCAGCAGCTTAAATGCGGGGAAAGAGACCCAGTACTTC
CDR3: CASSLNAGKETQYF

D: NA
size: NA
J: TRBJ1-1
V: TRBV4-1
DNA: TGCGCCAGCAGCCGTCCCGGTATGAACACTGAAGCTTTCTTT
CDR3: CASSRPGMNTEAFF

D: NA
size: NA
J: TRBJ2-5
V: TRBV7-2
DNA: TGTGCCAGCAACCCCTCGAGGCGGGGAGCGTACCAAGAGACCCAGTACTTC
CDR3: CASNPSRRGAYQETQYF

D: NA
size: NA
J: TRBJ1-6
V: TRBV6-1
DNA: TGTGCCAGCAGTGAATGGGGAGTCCGGGATTCACCCCTCCACTTT
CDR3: CASSEWGVRDSPLHF

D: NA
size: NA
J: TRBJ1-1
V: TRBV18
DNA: TGTGCCAGCTCACCGTGGGGGACTCCGGGCACTGAAGCTTTCTTT
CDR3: CASSPWGTPGTEAFF

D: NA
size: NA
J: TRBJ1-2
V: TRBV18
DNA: TGTGCCAGCTCACCATCGGGATCTAACTATGGCTACACCTTC
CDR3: CASSPSGSNYGYTF

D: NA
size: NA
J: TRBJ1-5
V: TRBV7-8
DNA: TGTGCCAGCAGCTTAGCGGGGTGGCGGGATGCCCAGCATTTT
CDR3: CASSLAGWRDAQHF

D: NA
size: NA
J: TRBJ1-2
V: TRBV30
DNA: TGTGCCTGGAATGAGAACTATGGCTACACCTTC
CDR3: CAWNENYGYTF